The TCR beta chain described here comes from a study of cytomegalovirus exposure and HLA in healthy donors. CDR1 and CDR2 from the germline V gene are SGDLS and YYNGEE. V was clipped by 0 bases and J by 9 bases, with 16 bases between them. CDR3 size: 15 residues. Amplification used 60 Vbeta primers and 13 Jbeta primers. Repertoires were generated with immunoSEQ multiplex PCR, while TCRdb's copy carries only in-frame clones and drops some. This sample has about 130,000 clones, with around 8.5% found just once. The gene calls are TRBV9 and TRBJ2-1; D possibly corresponds to TRBD2 (5 bases). Sequenced sample: PBMCs. The clonotype originates from a man in his forties or fifties in good health and CMV-seronegative. CDR3 nucleotide sequence: TGTGCCAGCAGCGTAGGAGTTGAGGGCACGGGTGAGCAGTTCTTC. This gives the protein CASSVGVEGTGEQFF.